This entry describes one T cell receptor (beta chain). It has no known antigen specificity. Base qualities are not provided; no much larger clone lies one nucleotide away. This entry belongs to a study of CD8+ T cells in alopecia areata (dated by TCRdb to the late 2010s). A note on the overall study: Treated patients were enrolled in an open-label pilot trial of oral tofacitinib, 5 to 10 mg twice daily, for moderate-to-severe alopecia areata. Tofacitinib was administered for 6 to 18 months, and 6 months of follow-up off drug were then conducted to assess delayed response and recurrence. The study used high-throughput TCRbeta sequencing to examine T cell clonal expansion in alopecia areata, in both the C3H/HeJ mouse model and human patients. Scalp tissue and sorted CD4+ and CD8+ peripheral blood T cells from patchy and totalis/universalis alopecia areata patients and from healthy controls were covered by human TCRbeta sequencing. Tofacitinib-treated patients had biopsies at baseline and at 4 and 24 weeks of treatment, with a later scalp biopsy in several patients. Scalp clonality was compared among normal scalp (n=4), patchy alopecia areata scalp (n=8), and alopecia totalis/universalis scalp (n=8). RNA was extracted with the PAXgene miRNA kit for fixed scalp, the miRNeasy kit for PBMCs, and the RNeasy kit for mouse skin. TCRbeta CDR3 regions were amplified by immunoSEQ multiplex PCR using 35 Vbeta forward and 13 Jbeta reverse primers.

What this sample's time point label stands for: baseline before oral tofacitinib. Lesional scalp punch biopsies and peripheral blood were collected from alopecia areata patients. PBMCs were separated by density centrifugation and stained for CD3, CD4 and CD8, after which CD4+ and CD8+ T cells were sorted on a FACSAria. V ends up 6 bases short and J 3 bases short, with an unmatched junction base count of 9. CDR3 length: 15 amino acids, cysteine to phenylalanine. Of all the DNA, just the CDR3 is kept, 45 bases in frame from base 1. In the germline V gene (reference sequence), CDR1 corresponds to SEHNR and CDR2 to FQNEAQ. Receptors were amplified or captured by the immunoSEQ multiplex PCR assay. To provide template for TCR sequencing, every sample had RNA extracted and reverse transcribed into cDNA. SuperScript III was used to make first-strand cDNA, primed with a 2:1 mix of oligo-dT and random hexamers. A synthetic immune receptor repertoire was used to measure amplification bias, and any remaining bias was corrected computationally. As for how the authors treated the data: Raw reads were preprocessed to remove errors, and CDR3 was defined according to IMGT conventions as the region from the conserved cysteine to phenylalanine. Clonality was computed by normalizing Shannon entropy by log2 of the number of productive unique TCRs and subtracting the result from 1. Whether each scalp clone was CD4 or CD8 was inferred by checking scalp TCRbeta sequences against the CD4 and CD8 repertoires from sorted blood. In its TCRdb copy, this immuneACCESS table keeps in-frame sequences only and misses some clones. Where compared with another copy, unresolved V genes explain less than half of these, and the others have no known cause. V, J and clone size are those of that table, while D and trimming were read from the DNA. Here the sample has about 150,000 clones; about three fifths occur a single time. The leading ten clones occupy 5% to 7% of the sample.

The paper as a whole reports these results and caveats: Shared TCR sequences between patients were less evident than in mice, which may be partly attributable to HLA diversity in the patient population. Unlike mouse skin, which is dominated by gammadelta T cells, normal human skin has resident alphabeta T cells that are also sequenced, and this complicates analysis of the scalp TCR repertoire. Lesional scalp, especially in alopecia totalis/universalis, showed higher clonality and more expanded CD8+ clones than normal scalp, suggesting antigenic drive.

The source is a human donor with alopecia areata. The material was CD4+ T cells sorted from blood, obtained at week 0. The V and J genes are TRBV7-9 and TRBJ2-7; 9 nucleotides in the junction match TRBD1. The CDR3: CASSSQGQGLYEQYF. The base sequence is TGTGCCAGCAGTTCCCAGGGACAGGGACTCTACGAGCAGTACTTC. The full variable domain, with segments outside the CDR3 supplied by the reference TRBV7-9 and TRBJ2-7 proteins, appears as DTGVSQNPRHKITKRGQNVTFRCDPISEHNRLYWYRQTLGQGPEFLTYFQNEAQLEKSRLLSDRFSAERPKGSFSTLEIQRTEQGDSAMYLCASSSQGQGLYEQYFGPGTRLTVT.